The present TCR beta chain was sequenced within a study of shared T cell receptors in the human thymus. Trimming stripped 5 bases from V and 11 bases from J, with 15 bases between. The CDR3 contains 12 residues. CDR1 and CDR2 (germline): MDHEN, SYDVKM. Sequencing was performed with immunoSEQ multiplex PCR; in TCRdb, only in-frame clones are kept and a portion is missing. Of roughly 710,000 clones in the sample, approximately 85% were seen once. These data are also associated with another study on human thymus T cells. This second report adds: It was healthy Finnish infants having corrective surgery for congenital heart defects who were the donors. Thymus was obtained from resections taken during corrective heart surgery. Within thymic and blood repertoires, V and J gene usage appeared to be biased. Thymic TCR repertoires of unrelated people reportedly overlapped highly.

Sequences were obtained from thymocytes. The TCR comes from a girl under two years old with a congenital heart defect. The rearrangement joins TRBV28 to TRBJ1-1; a weak D match, TRBD1 (5 bases). The DNA for the CDR3 is TGTGCCAGCAGTCAGGGAGGGTCCGCGGCTTTCTTT. Protein product: CASSQGGSAAFF.